The clone carrying this T cell receptor beta chain has at least ten counts. The antigen remains undetermined. The read finishes 3 residues shy of the CDR3 end, and the germline J gene is used to complete it. This entry belongs to a study of T cell clonality in common variable immunodeficiency. Study results and caveats: What drives increased CVID clonality needs T cell subpopulation sequencing. Compared with healthy controls, CVID subjects showed increased TCRbeta clonality, mostly in about a third. Reportedly, TCR beta sequences from common variable immunodeficiency showed fewer deletions and N-nucleotide insertions.

The CDR3 contains 15 residues. Trimming at V came to 3 bases and at J to 1 base, leaving 2 bases not matched to a gene. Germline assignment: CDR1 KGHSH and CDR2 LQKENI. Sequencing input was equivalent genomic DNA from CVID and controls. Measured with immunoSEQ multiplex PCR; TCRdb has only the in-frame clones, and not every one. The sample was found to contain around 57,000 clones, and every one recurs. The sample was peripheral blood mononuclear cells. The receptor was isolated from a person aged 18 to 75 in good health. V gene TRBV18 combines with J gene TRBJ2-1; 8 bases fit TRBD1. CDR3 bases read: TGTGCCAGCTCACCGGGACAGGATTCCTACAATGAG. Amino acids: CASSPGQDSYNE. The full CDR3 is CASSPGQDSYNEQFF.